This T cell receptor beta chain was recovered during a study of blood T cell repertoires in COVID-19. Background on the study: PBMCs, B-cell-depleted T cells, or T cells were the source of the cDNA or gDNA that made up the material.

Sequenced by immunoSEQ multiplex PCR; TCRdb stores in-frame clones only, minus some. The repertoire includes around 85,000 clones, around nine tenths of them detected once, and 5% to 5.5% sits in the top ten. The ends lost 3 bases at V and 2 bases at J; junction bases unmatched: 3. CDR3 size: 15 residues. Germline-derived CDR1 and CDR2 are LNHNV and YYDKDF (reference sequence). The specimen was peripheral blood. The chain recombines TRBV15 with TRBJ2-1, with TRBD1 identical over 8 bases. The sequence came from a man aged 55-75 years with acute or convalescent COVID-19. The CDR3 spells CATSSTGGAYNEQFF. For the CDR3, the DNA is TGTGCCACCAGCAGCACAGGGGGAGCCTACAATGAGCAGTTCTTC.